Detailed here is one T cell receptor (beta chain). The target antigen is unknown. This specimen comes from a study of cytomegalovirus exposure and HLA in healthy donors. In the PCR, 60 Vbeta and 13 Jbeta primers were used. Clones were sequenced by immunoSEQ multiplex PCR, and TCRdb holds only the in-frame ones, with some missing. The profile shows under 150,000 clones, about three quarters of them singletons. General study findings and limits: Earlier results showed most TCR beta V segments being productive about 87% or about 30% of the time. HLA alleles showed associations with around 15,000 TCR beta sequences in a later analysis, at a 0.05 false discovery rate. Later analysis demonstrated an association between a missense DCLRE1C variant and TCR beta V- and J-gene trimming.

V was cut by 6 bases and J by 7 bases, with 15 bases left in between. Germline V CDR1 and CDR2: LNHDA, SQIVND (reference sequence). The CDR3 runs 14 residues. The chain joins TRBV19 to TRBJ1-4, with a weak D call TRBD1 (6 bases). The TCR sequence derives from a man aged 25-45 years in good health and CMV-seronegative. Specimen: PBMCs. CDR3 coding DNA: TGTGCCAGTAGACGACAGGCCCGGGCTGAAAAACTGTTTTTT. This gives the protein CASRRQARAEKLFF.